The sequence of this TCR beta chain was determined in a study of CD8 T cells in ankylosing spondylitis. About this clonotype: What it binds is not known.

By quantitative 5'-RACE with molecular barcodes, the TCR beta libraries were made. MiXCR was run by TCRdb on the 5' RACE reads, yielding one entry per CDR3 protein. The table includes approximately 500,000 distinct CDR3 sequences, roughly an eighth detected once. Study findings and constraints: Disease-linked clones reportedly showed significant enrichment in matched ankylosing spondylitis synovial fluid. Ankylosing spondylitis blood appeared to carry a characteristic TCR beta motif of roughly eight highly homologous variants.

This CDR3 is 13 amino acids long. V dropped 3 bases and J dropped 5 bases, with 10 bases sitting between them. Looked up from germline, CDR1 is LNHNV and CDR2 is YYDKDF (reference sequence). The chain recombines TRBV15 with TRBJ1-1; perhaps TRBD1 as D (5 bases). Sequences were obtained from blood, either unsorted or a sorted T cell fraction (not recorded which). The TCR comes from a male donor with ankylosing spondylitis. This chain's CDR3 is CATSSRGETEAFF. DNA for the CDR3: TGTGCCACCAGCAGCCGAGGGGAGACTGAAGCTTTCTTT.